This T cell receptor (beta chain) is from a study of Graves' ophthalmopathy and Graves' hyperthyroidism listed by TCRdb under 2018. Some background on the complete study: Stable hyperthyroidism was defined as no progression to ophthalmopathy within 18 months of follow-up. In six hyperthyroidism patients, the T-cell repertoire of thyroid tissue was compared with the T-cell repertoire of blood. To tell Graves' ophthalmopathy apart from Graves' hyperthyroidism, and to predict which patients would progress to ophthalmopathy, the study relied on TCR beta repertoire signatures. In total, 135 blood samples were TCR-sequenced: under 45 ophthalmopathy, some 75 hyperthyroidism and roughly 17 hyperthyroidism-to-ophthalmopathy patients. Once sampling was done, hyperthyroidism patients were given methimazole at a starting dose of 30 mg daily, while ophthalmopathy patients were given high-dose intravenous methylprednisolone. An independent validation cohort comprised some 18 hyperthyroidism patients and roughly 15 patients who later progressed from hyperthyroidism to ophthalmopathy. To explore V-J signatures distinguishing ophthalmopathy from hyperthyroidism, a discovery set of 100 patients (roughly 45 ophthalmopathy, roughly 56 stable hyperthyroidism) was enrolled.

As regards this clonotype: Its antigen has not been determined. The sample holds no much larger clone one base away, and base qualities are not on file.

Hyperthyroidism patients were newly diagnosed, with disease duration under 2 months, and aged 18 to 65 years. Patients were excluded if they had other autoimmune diseases, uncontrolled infections, pregnancy or lactation. Clinical symptoms, serum thyroxine, TRAb, thyroid ultrasound and orbital computed tomography formed the basis of the diagnosis. Trizol reagent was used to extract the total RNA, and its quality was then checked on an Agilent 2100 Bioanalyzer. Spanning cysteine to phenylalanine, the CDR3 consists of 15 amino acids. This entry keeps only the CDR3 DNA: 45 bases, framed from base 1. The CDR1 and CDR2 encoded by the germline V gene (reference sequence) are DFQATT and SNEGSKA. V is cut back by 0 bases and J by 3 bases, with 3 bases in the junction unmatched. General findings and caveats noted by the study authors: Most expanded thyroid clonotypes with a frequency above 0.001 also appeared in blood, which suggests that blood repertoires may reflect the immune response in the thyroid. In validation, the model predicted ophthalmopathy progression with more than 70% sensitivity and 72.22% specificity; roughly 11 predicted patients were CT-confirmed with GO in a median of approximately six months. Ophthalmopathy was separated from stable hyperthyroidism by the 13-signature model with 85% to 90% sensitivity and around 81% specificity in cross-validation and with 80%/75% in the test set. No statistical method was used to set the sample size in advance, and the investigators knew which group each participant was assigned to.

For repertoire sequencing, TCR beta CDR3 regions were amplified from RNA transcripts. The first round was an RT-PCR using HTBI primers with the Qiagen OneStep RT-PCR kit, and this first round was followed by a second-round multiplex PCR, then size selection and purification. Libraries were sequenced paired-end with 100 bp reads on an Illumina HiSeq2000. As for the original processing: SOAPnuke was used for read processing, and reads with adapters, uncalled bases, a mean Phred below 15, or no exact constant-primer or identifier match were discarded. High-quality paired reads were merged with COPE v1.2.5. Clonotypes were defined as unique nucleotide sequences and were aligned to IMGT TRB V, D and J references using MiTCR v1.1. The analysis was limited to V-J combinations with a frequency above 0.0001, which together covered 98% to 99.2% of repertoires. For each V-J combination, a TCR clonal expansion and chaos score was defined as the ratio of F50 clonal expansion to chaos observed in the TCRdist matrix. Welch's t-statistics and random forest were used to reduce the features to some 13 V-J combinations, which were then used as input to a naive Bayes classifier. The Morisita-Horn index was used to measure how similar the thyroid and blood repertoires were. TCRdb reprocessing: public reads trimmed at Q25 with fastp, clones called with MiXCR, in-frame beta chains kept. Rows are combined by CDR3 protein, so each entry shows the most common genes and DNA. The V and J calls shown here were made by TCRdb, not taken from the authors' results. Here the sample has approximately 1.2 million distinct CDR3 sequences; less than 45% occur a single time. The ten largest clones capture around 10% of the sample.

The clonotype originates from an adult man with Graves' hyperthyroidism. The V gene is TRBV20-1 and the J gene is TRBJ1-1; TRBD1 lines up with 11 middle nucleotides. The material sequenced was peripheral blood or thyroid tissue (not recorded which). The nucleotide sequence is given as TGCAGTGCTAGAGACCTGGGACAGGGGGACACTGAAGCTTTCTTT. This gives the protein CSARDLGQGDTEAFF.